These 9 T cell receptor beta chains share one sample of origin, sequenced in a study of T cell repertoires in cytomegalovirus infection. TCRdb reprocessed the reads via MiXCR and lists one record per CDR3 protein. The sample consists of almost 300,000 distinct CDR3 sequences, approximately 10% of them appearing once. The material sequenced was PBMCs. These receptors came from a human donor in good health (CMV status not recorded). Some clones in this sample may be carry-over from other donors' samples.

This clonotype showed up many times. The chain joins TRBV14 to TRBJ1-5, with no clear D. The CDR3 runs 12 residues. Germline V gene data show CDR1 as SGHDN and CDR2 as FVKESK. Trimming cost V 1 base and J 7 bases, with 5 bases left between them. CDR3 protein: CASSQGGQPQHF. CDR3 sequence (DNA): TGTGCCAGCAGCCAAGGTGGGCAGCCCCAGCATTTT.

This clonotype was seen at least ten times. The chain is built from TRBV19 and TRBJ2-2; TRBD1 matches at 7 bases. V trimming: 5 bases; J trimming: 1 base; junction bases outside the gene matches: 1. The CDR3 is 14 residues long. Germline V gene data show CDR1 as LNHDA and CDR2 as SQIVND (reference sequence). CDR3 in DNA: TGTGCCAGTAGTGGACAGGAGAACACCGGGGAGCTGTTTTTT. Translated: CASSGQENTGELFF.

With respect to this clonotype: A read error may explain this, as a much larger clone is one base away. CDR3 protein: CASSFTPQCYGYTF. DNA for the CDR3: TGTGCCAGCAGTTTCACTCCGCAGTGTTATGGCTACACCTTC. This chain joins TRBV12-3 or TRBV12-4 and TRBJ1-2; D gene uncertain. The CDR3 contains 14 residues. Trimming stripped 3 bases from V and 5 bases from J, with 13 bases between.

This clonotype was recorded at least ten times. This chain connects TRBV6-2 or TRBV6-3 to TRBJ2-5; 8 bases align to TRBD1. The CDR3 consists of 17 residues. The V and J ends lost 7 bases and 5 bases, in that order; junction bases with no gene match: 18. Germline assignment: CDR1 MNHEY and CDR2 SVGEGT. The CDR3 is CASNLIRDRRVRETQYF. In nucleotides, the CDR3 is TGTGCCAGCAACCTCATCCGGGACAGGAGAGTTAGGGAGACCCAGTACTTC.

This clonotype showed up many times. The rearrangement joins TRBV19 to TRBJ2-7; 7 bases map to TRBD1. This CDR3 has 15 amino acids. CDR1 and CDR2 (germline): LNHDA, SQIVND (reference sequence). V shed 3 bases, J shed 1 base, and the junction held 6 bases outside the gene matches. CDR3 sequence: CASSISGQSSYEQYF. CDR3 in DNA: TGTGCCAGTAGTATCTCGGGACAGAGTTCCTACGAGCAGTACTTC.

This clonotype was recorded at least ten times. The CDR3 reads CSAEQGGNYGYTF. CDR3 DNA: TGCAGTGCTGAGCAGGGTGGTAACTATGGCTACACCTTC. The chain joins TRBV20-1 to TRBJ1-2; weak D call: TRBD1 (5 bases). Trimming pared 5 bases from V and 1 base from J, leaving 11 bases between. CDR1 and CDR2 from the germline V gene are DFQATT and SNEGSKA (reference sequence). This CDR3 has 13 amino acids.

The CDR3 DNA reads as TGCAGCGTTGTCTCCGGGGCCCAAGAGACCCAGTACTTC. This encodes CSVVSGAQETQYF. This sequence joins TRBV29-1 and TRBJ2-5; D possibly uses TRBD1 or TRBD2 (5 bases each). Germline-derived CDR1 and CDR2 are SQVTM and ANQGSEA. Trimming pared 4 bases from V and 1 base from J, leaving 10 bases between. This CDR3 is 13 amino acids long.

The V gene is TRBV5-1, the J gene TRBJ1-4, with D unclear. The CDR3 spans 15 residues. Trimming took off 4 bases at V and 3 bases at J, with 13 bases between the two ends. Germline loops: CDR1 SGHRS, CDR2 YFSETQ. The CDR3 nucleotides read TGCGCCAGCAGCGACTACGGCTACTCTAATGAAAAACTGTTTTTT. Translated: CASSDYGYSNEKLFF. The variable domain in full, with the rest retrieved from reference TRBV5-1 and TRBJ1-4, is KAGVTQTPRYLIKTRGQQVTLSCSPISGHRSVSWYQQTPGQGLQFLFEYFSETQRNKGNFPGRFSGRQFSNSRSEMNVSTLELGDSALYLCASSDYGYSNEKLFFGSGTQLSVL.

This clonotype was seen repeatedly, ten times or more. The gene calls are TRBV5-1 and TRBJ2-3; no definite D call. This CDR3 comprises 14 residues. With 5 bases removed from V and 6 bases from J, the gap between germline ends came to 16 bases. CDR1 and CDR2 (germline): SGHRS, YFSETQ. CDR3 sequence (DNA): TGCGCCAGCAGGAGTGGAGTACTTGGTGATACGCAGTATTTT. As protein: CASRSGVLGDTQYF.